The clone carrying this T cell receptor (beta chain) was detected ten times or more. These data belong to a study of human T cells and chemical hapten exposure. Time point here: pre-sensitization, week 0. Documented treatment: therapeutic diphenylcyclopropenone sensitization with weekly scalp DPC. Each CDR3 protein is one row after TCRdb ran MiXCR on the RACE reads. Counted here are roughly 380,000 distinct CDR3 sequences, less than 6.5% occurring once; the ten biggest clones make up just over 2.5%. Germline CDR1 and CDR2: SGHDT and YYEEEE. With 4 bases clipped from V and 3 bases from J, the junction kept 17 bases outside the gene matches. CDR3 length: 18 amino acids.

Sample: whole blood, taken in connection with sensitization to the hapten diphenylcyclopropenone (DPC). The TCR was taken from a woman between 45 and 60 years old with alopecia areata. Some clones in this sample may be carry-over from other donors' samples. The chain recombines TRBV5-6 with TRBJ2-3, with 7 bases that match TRBD2. CDR3 loop: CASSRTLGGLESTDTQYF. CDR3 nucleotide sequence: TGTGCCAGCAGCAGGACCCTGGGGGGGTTGGAAAGTACAGATACGCAGTATTTT.